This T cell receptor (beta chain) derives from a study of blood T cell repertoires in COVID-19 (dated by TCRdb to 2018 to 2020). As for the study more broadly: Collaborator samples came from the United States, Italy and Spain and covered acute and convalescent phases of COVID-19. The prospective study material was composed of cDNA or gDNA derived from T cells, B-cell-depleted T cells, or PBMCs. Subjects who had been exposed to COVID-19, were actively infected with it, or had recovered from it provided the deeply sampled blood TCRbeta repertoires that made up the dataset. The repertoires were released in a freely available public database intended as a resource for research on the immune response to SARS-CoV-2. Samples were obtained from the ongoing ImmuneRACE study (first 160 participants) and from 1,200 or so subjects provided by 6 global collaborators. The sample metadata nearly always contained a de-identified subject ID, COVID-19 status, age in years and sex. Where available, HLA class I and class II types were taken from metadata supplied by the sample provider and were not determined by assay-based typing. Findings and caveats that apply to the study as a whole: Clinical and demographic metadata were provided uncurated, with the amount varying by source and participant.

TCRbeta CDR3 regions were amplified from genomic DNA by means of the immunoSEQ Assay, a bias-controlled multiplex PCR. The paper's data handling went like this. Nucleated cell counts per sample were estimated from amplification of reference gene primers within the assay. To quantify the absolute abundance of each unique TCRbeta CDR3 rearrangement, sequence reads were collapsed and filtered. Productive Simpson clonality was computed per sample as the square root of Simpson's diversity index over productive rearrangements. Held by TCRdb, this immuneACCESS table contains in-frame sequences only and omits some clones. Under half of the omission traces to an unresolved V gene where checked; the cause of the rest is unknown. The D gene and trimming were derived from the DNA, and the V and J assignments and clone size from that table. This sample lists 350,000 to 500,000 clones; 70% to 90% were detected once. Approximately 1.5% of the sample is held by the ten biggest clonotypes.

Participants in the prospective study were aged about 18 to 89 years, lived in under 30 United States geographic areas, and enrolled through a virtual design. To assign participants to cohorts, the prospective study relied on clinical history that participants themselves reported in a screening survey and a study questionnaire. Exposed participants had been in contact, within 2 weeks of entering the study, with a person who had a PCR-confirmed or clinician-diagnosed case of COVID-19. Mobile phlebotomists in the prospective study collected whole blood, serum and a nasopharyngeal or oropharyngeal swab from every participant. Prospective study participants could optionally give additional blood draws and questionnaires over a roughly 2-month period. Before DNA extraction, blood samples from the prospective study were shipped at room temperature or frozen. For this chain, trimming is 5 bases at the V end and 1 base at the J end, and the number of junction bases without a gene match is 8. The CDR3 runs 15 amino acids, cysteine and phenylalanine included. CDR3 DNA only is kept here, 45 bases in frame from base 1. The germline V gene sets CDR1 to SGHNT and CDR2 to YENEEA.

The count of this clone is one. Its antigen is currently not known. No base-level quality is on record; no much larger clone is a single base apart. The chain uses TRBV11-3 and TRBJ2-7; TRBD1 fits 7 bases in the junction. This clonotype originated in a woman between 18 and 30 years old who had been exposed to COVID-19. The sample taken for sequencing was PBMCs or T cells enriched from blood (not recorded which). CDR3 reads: CASSPQQTGSYEQYF. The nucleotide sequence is TGTGCCAGCAGCCCCCAGCAGACAGGGTCCTACGAGCAGTACTTC.